Presented here are 9 T cell receptor beta chains from one specimen sequenced in a study of CD8+ T cells in alopecia areata (dated by TCRdb to 2016 to 2018). Libraries came from the immunoSEQ multiplex PCR assay. RNA was extracted from all samples and reverse transcribed into cDNA as template for TCR sequencing. TCRdb obtained this table from immuneACCESS and retained in-frame rearrangements with V and J assigned. These tables miss some clones; where compared with another copy, unresolved V genes account for less than half of the shortfall, and the remainder is unexplained. Across this sample there are about 190,000 clones, with 50% to 60% seen only once. The ten most abundant clones make up 0.65% to 0.7% of the sample. The sample's time point label is to be understood as: around 29 days on oral tofacitinib. What this sample's treatment or condition label stands for: oral pan-JAK inhibitor, 5-10 mg twice daily.

This sample comprised CD4+ T cells sorted from blood, obtained at week 4, from a patient treated with tofacitinib. The receptor set was obtained from a human donor with alopecia areata.

V and J are TRBV25-1 and TRBJ2-5; possibly TRBD1 for D (6 bases). Germline CDR1 and CDR2: MGHDK and SYGVNS. Trimming left V 3 bases short and J 5 bases short, with 13 bases between. The CDR3 loop spans 14 amino acids. CDR3: CASSDYGTMETQYF. The CDR3 DNA sequence: TGTGCCAGCAGTGACTACGGGACAATGGAGACCCAGTACTTC.

This sequence joins TRBV30 and TRBJ2-1; D is perhaps TRBD1 (6 bases). CDR1 and CDR2 (germline): GTSNPN, SVGIG (reference sequence). The CDR3 totals 14 residues. V lost 2 bases to trimming and J lost 3 bases, with 11 bases between them. CDR3 loop: CAWSRTASYNEQFF. The CDR3 DNA reads as TGTGCCTGGAGTAGGACAGCAAGCTACAATGAGCAGTTCTTC. The full variable domain, rest sourced from reference TRBV30 and TRBJ2-1, is SQTIHQWPATLVQPVGSPLSLECTVEGTSNPNLYWYRQAAGRGLQLLFYSVGIGQISSEVPQNLSASRPQDRQFILSSKKLLLSDSGFYLCAWSRTASYNEQFFGPGTRLTVL.

J is TRBJ1-1 and V is TRBV25-1; 10 bases agree with TRBD1. The trim removed 2 bases at V and 1 base at J, leaving 4 bases unmatched. Per germline, CDR1 MGHDK and CDR2 SYGVNS. The CDR3 extends over 16 amino acids. The CDR3 DNA sequence: TGTGCCAGCAGTGAACTGAGGACAGGGGGGAACACTGAAGCTTTCTTT. Translated: CASSELRTGGNTEAFF.

This chain links TRBV4-1 with TRBJ2-1, with D possibly being TRBD1 (6 bases). Germline V lookup: CDR1 MGHRA, CDR2 YSYEKL. V lost 3 bases to trimming and J lost 8 bases, with 11 bases between them. This CDR3 is 13 amino acids long. CDR3 DNA: TGCGCCAGCAGCCACGAAAACAGGGATGAGCAGTTCTTC. It is translated as CASSHENRDEQFF.

This chain uses TRBV10-1 with TRBJ2-2, with TRBD2 matching over 8 bases. V lost 4 bases and J lost 6; bases outside the gene matches: 19. Germline V gene sequence: CDR1 WNHNN, CDR2 SYGVQD (reference sequence). CDR3 length: 19 amino acids. The CDR3 DNA follows: TGCGCCAGCAGTGGTGCCGGGACTAGAGGGTCATTAGCGGCCGGGGAGCTGTTTTTT. This gives the protein CASSGAGTRGSLAAGELFF.

The chain links TRBV10-3 to TRBJ2-1, with TRBD2 matching 15 bases. Unmatched junction bases numbered 7, after V lost 10 bases and J lost 3 bases. This CDR3 has 16 amino acids. Germline CDR1 is ENHRY and CDR2 is SYGVKD. DNA for the CDR3: TGTGCCACCGGACTAGCGGGAGGGCTCCGCTACAATGAGCAGTTCTTC. Its translation: CATGLAGGLRYNEQFF.

The chain recombines TRBV29-1 with TRBJ2-2, with D hard to call. The CDR3 is 12 amino acids. The V and J ends lost 5 bases and 5 bases respectively, with 9 bases between them. Germline CDR1 and CDR2: SQVTM and ANQGSEA. The CDR3 reads CSVSDGTGELFF. CDR3 sequence (DNA): TGCAGCGTTTCAGACGGTACCGGGGAGCTGTTTTTT.

The V gene is TRBV28, the J gene TRBJ1-4; TRBD1 matches 8 bases. After removal of 4 bases from V and 7 bases from J, the junction contained 2 bases not matched to a gene. The CDR3 consists of 13 residues. Germline V gives CDR1 MDHEN, CDR2 SYDVKM. The CDR3 DNA reads as TGTGCCAGCAGTTCCAGGGGGCGTGAAAAACTGTTTTTT. It translates to CASSSRGREKLFF.

This clone has more than one count but fewer than ten. This rearrangement joins TRBV29-1 to TRBJ2-7, with TRBD1 as a possible D gene (6 bases). The CDR3 covers 13 residues. Deletions cut 4 bases from V and 6 bases from J, with 16 bases between. The germline V gene has CDR1 SQVTM and CDR2 ANQGSEA. CDR3 bases: TGCAGCGTTGCGAGTCAGGGGAAGGGCGAGCAGTACTTC. This codes for CSVASQGKGEQYF.